The 7 T cell receptor beta chains below come from one sample, sequenced in a study of a mutant IDH1 vaccine in newly diagnosed glioma. Method: immunoSEQ multiplex PCR; TCRdb's copy keeps in-frame clones and lacks some. The data hold about 32,000 clones, with roughly four fifths observed a single time. Time point of the sample: baseline, week 1 (first vaccination visit). Stated treatment: pre-vaccination baseline after standard-of-care therapy. This specimen consisted of PBMCs, obtained from a glioma patient treated with radiotherapy, temozolomide or both. Every receptor here comes from a young man with glioma.

This clone was picked up a small number of times. The rearrangement links TRBV19 to TRBJ1-5, with TRBD1 identical over 9 bases. CDR3 length: 15 amino acids. With 6 bases clipped from V and 1 base from J, the junction kept 4 bases outside the gene matches. Germline CDR1 and CDR2: LNHDA and SQIVND (reference sequence). This CDR3 is CASRNRGQSNQPQHF. CDR3 nucleotides: TGTGCCAGTAGGAACAGGGGGCAGAGCAATCAGCCCCAGCATTTT.

V gene TRBV5-1 combines with J gene TRBJ2-7, with D maybe TRBD2 (5 bases). Germline loops: CDR1 SGHRS, CDR2 YFSETQ. V lost 1 base and J 1 base, leaving 6 bases between the germline ends. The CDR3 covers 13 residues. The CDR3 spells CASSLTSSYEQYF. The CDR3 nucleotides read TGCGCCAGCAGCTTGACTAGTTCCTACGAGCAGTACTTC.

The V gene is TRBV6-5, the J gene TRBJ2-1, with 13 bases fitting TRBD2. Germline CDR1 and CDR2: MNHEY and SVGAGI. V dropped 5 bases and J dropped 7; count of bases not matched to a gene: 5. The CDR3 sequence is 15 residues long. Here the CDR3 reads CASSPPGLAGNEQFF. CDR3 DNA: TGTGCCAGCAGTCCGCCGGGACTAGCGGGAAATGAGCAGTTCTTC.

The chain couples TRBV7-7 to TRBJ2-5; D might be TRBD2 (6 bases). The CDR3 covers 15 residues. Germline CDR1 SSHAT, CDR2 FNYEAQ (reference sequence). V was clipped by 1 base and J by 2 bases, with 11 bases between them. CDR3 nucleotide sequence: TGTGCCAGCAGCTTAGGATTGACTAGTCAAGAGACCCAGTACTTC. The encoded protein is CASSLGLTSQETQYF.

This clone appeared once. V and J are TRBV30 and TRBJ2-5; TRBD2 matches 13 bases. The closer fit of TRBJ2-7 to the DNA end suggests the J call may be wrong. The germline CDR1 and CDR2 sequences are GTSNPN and SVGIG (reference sequence). The CDR3 spans 15 residues. The CDR3 nucleotides read TGTGCCTGGAGGGGACTAGCGGGGAGCTCCTACGAGCAGTACTTC. Protein sequence: CAWRGLAGSSYEQYF.

V usage is TRBV15 and J usage is TRBJ2-7; 9 bases are a match to TRBD1. Unmatched junction bases numbered 9, after V lost 0 bases and J lost 6 bases. The germline V gene encodes CDR1 LNHNV and CDR2 YYDKDF (reference sequence). This CDR3 has 16 residues. CDR3 residues: CATSRDMAGTGTEQYF. In DNA form, the CDR3 reads TGTGCCACCAGCAGAGACATGGCCGGGACAGGGACCGAGCAGTACTTC.

This clone has only one observation. This chain connects TRBV6-1 to TRBJ2-5; a possible D gene is TRBD2 (5 bases). The V and J ends lost 6 bases and 4 bases respectively, with 12 bases between them. The germline gives CDR1 MNHNS, CDR2 SASEGT. CDR3 length equals 13 residues. The CDR3 region has the DNA TGTGCCAGCAGCGGCGGACTGGGAGAGACCCAGTACTTC. It codes for CASSGGLGETQYF.